The text below deals with one T cell receptor beta chain. Authors' analysis steps: Amplifying reference gene primers gave estimates of nucleated cell counts. Data came from immunoSEQ multiplex PCR; TCRdb stores just in-frame clones and leaves some out. V and J calls plus clone size are reproduced from that table; the DNA served to infer D and trimming. The profile shows 180,000 or so clones, about 80% of them singletons. This sample is drawn from a study of blood T cell repertoires in COVID-19. Turning to the study itself: The cDNA or gDNA used as material had been derived from T cells, B-cell-depleted T cells, or PBMCs.

The germline gives CDR1 LGHDT, CDR2 YNNKEL (reference sequence). J was trimmed by 4 bases and V by 10 bases; bases with no gene match: 4. The CDR3 extends over 12 amino acids. This sequence originates from a human donor with acute or convalescent COVID-19. The donor label of this sample is uncertain. The chain recombines TRBV3-1 (or the pseudogene TRBV3-2) with TRBJ2-3, with TRBD2 matching over 8 bases. Sample: peripheral blood. The CDR3 is CATRGDADTQYF. CDR3 DNA sequence: TGTGCCACGCGGGGGGACGCAGATACGCAGTATTTT.